A single sample is the source of the 3 T cell receptor beta chains below, sequenced in a study of T cells in Graves' hyperthyroidism and ophthalmopathy (dated by TCRdb to between 2018 and 2021). The protocol used for the library was multiplex PCR. TCRdb records Illumina HiSeq 2000 as the sequencer. The TCR beta CDR3 regions were amplified from the RNA transcripts. For the first round of RT-PCR on the TCR CDR3, the HTBI primer set was used together with the Qiagen OneStep RT-PCR kit. TCRdb ran its own pipeline on the public reads, namely fastp trimming at Q25 and MiXCR clone calling, and kept in-frame beta chains. Each entry merges the rows of one CDR3 protein and shows their most common DNA and genes. This sample lists roughly 290,000 distinct CDR3 sequences; about 15% were detected once. In total, the top ten clones hold approximately 57% of the sample. Input material: blood. The receptors stem from a woman aged 55-75 years with Graves' ophthalmopathy.

This clonotype has ten or more counts. The J gene is TRBJ1-1, the V gene TRBV6-2 or TRBV6-3, with TRBD1 as a possible D gene (5 bases). CDR3 length: 17 residues. V gave up 0 bases and J gave up 1 base, with 15 bases separating them. Germline V CDR1 and CDR2: MNHEY, SVGEGT. The CDR3 here is CASSYSIGGASNTEAFF. CDR3 DNA sequence: TGTGCCAGCAGTTACTCGATCGGAGGGGCCTCGAACACTGAAGCTTTCTTT.

This clonotype came up many times. V gene TRBV2 combines with J gene TRBJ1-3, with D unresolved. The V end was cut by 6 bases, the J end by 8 bases, with 11 bases between. Germline CDR1 and CDR2: SNHLY and FYNNEI. The CDR3 is 12 residues long. CDR3 protein: CASSERSDTIYF. In DNA form, the CDR3 reads TGTGCCAGCAGCGAGAGGTCGGACACCATATATTTT.

This chain uses TRBV5-8 with TRBJ2-2; D is ambiguous. Germline V gives CDR1 SGHTS, CDR2 YDEGEE. CDR3 size: 13 residues. The V end was cut by 1 base, the J end by 5 bases, with 6 bases between. Here the CDR3 DNA reads TGTGCCAGCAGCTTGAGTCCAACCGGGGAGCTGTTTTTT. Translation: CASSLSPTGELFF.